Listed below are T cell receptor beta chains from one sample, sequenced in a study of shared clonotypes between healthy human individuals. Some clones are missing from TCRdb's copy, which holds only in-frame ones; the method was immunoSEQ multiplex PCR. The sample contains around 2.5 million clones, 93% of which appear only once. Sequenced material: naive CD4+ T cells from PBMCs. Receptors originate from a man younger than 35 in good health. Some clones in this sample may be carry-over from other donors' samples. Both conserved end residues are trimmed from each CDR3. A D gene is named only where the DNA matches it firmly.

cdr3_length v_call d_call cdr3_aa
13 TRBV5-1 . ASSLGVGSLNTQY
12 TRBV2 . ASSVESGKNIQY
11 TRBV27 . ASSFRFNQPQH
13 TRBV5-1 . ASSVGQISYNEQF
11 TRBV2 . ASSVTMNTEAF
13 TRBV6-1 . ASSEGGAGREKLF
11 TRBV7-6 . ASSFRGQETQY
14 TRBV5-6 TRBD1 ASSSRDRVRSNEQF
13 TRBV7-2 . ASNVGGADPNEQF
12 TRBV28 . ASSLGRGNYGYT
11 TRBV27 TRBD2 ASRVAGPYEQY
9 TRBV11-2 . ASSPAGTQY
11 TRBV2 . ASSVRPDTEAF
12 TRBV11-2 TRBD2 ASSLDSGTYEQY
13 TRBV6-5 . ASSRDSTPPGEQF
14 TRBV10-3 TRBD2 AISESLAGLLHEQY
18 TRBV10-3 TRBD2 AISPGATGPTSGDDYEQY
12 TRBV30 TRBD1 AWNEGALDQPQH
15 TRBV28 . ASSQLLGPLGRNTIY
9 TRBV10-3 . AIRSSYEQY
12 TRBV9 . ASGPGLNAQPQH
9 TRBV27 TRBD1 AINRGPVQF
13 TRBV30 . AWNRGPFSGNTIY
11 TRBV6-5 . ASSWVMNTEAF
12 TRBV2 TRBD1 ASSRQGGTGELF
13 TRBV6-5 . ASSYSYGLNTEAF
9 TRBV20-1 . SAREVREQF
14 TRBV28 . ASTHGGSGSGNTIY
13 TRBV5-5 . ASSRRGPTGNTIY
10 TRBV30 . AWTGGFTEAF
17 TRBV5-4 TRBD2 ASRTSPSGIRGGTDTQY
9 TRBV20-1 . SARRGYEQY
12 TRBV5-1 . ASSSGGTAAEAF
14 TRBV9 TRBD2 ASSPRLAASSDTQY
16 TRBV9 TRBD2 ASSAKEGGTRSRETQY
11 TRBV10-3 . AISGTKSYEQY
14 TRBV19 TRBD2 ASLREGSPVLNEQF
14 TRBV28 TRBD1 ASSFFGDRGPNEQF
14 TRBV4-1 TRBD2 ASSPETGGHTDTQY
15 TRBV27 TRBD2 ASRRPGLAANTGELF
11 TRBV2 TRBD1 ASCDRVNTEAF
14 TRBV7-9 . ASSFGESRGKNIQY
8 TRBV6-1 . ASSEGLAF